The 15 T cell receptor beta chains below were found in one sample sequenced in a study of siplizumab effects on memory and regulatory T cells. Repertoires were generated with immunoSEQ multiplex PCR, while TCRdb's copy carries only in-frame clones and drops some. The table records fewer than 100,000 clones, 94% of them present only once. Sequencing was carried out using non-Treg CD4+ T cells sorted from blood. These TCRs come from a human donor in good health.

The chain couples TRBV30 to TRBJ1-6; maybe TRBD1 (6 bases). Germline-derived CDR1 and CDR2 are GTSNPN and SVGIG (reference sequence). The CDR3 has 16 amino acids. Trimming pared 1 base from V and 5 bases from J, leaving 15 bases between. In DNA form, the CDR3 reads TGTGCCTGGAGTGCGAGAGGGGGGGAACATAATTCACCCCTCCACTTT. It translates to CAWSARGGEHNSPLHF.

V and J are TRBV11-2 and TRBJ2-3, with D perhaps given as TRBD1 or TRBD2 (5 bases each). Germline assignment: CDR1 SGHAT and CDR2 FQNNGV. Deletions cut 6 bases from V and 5 bases from J, with 15 bases between. The CDR3 is made up of 14 amino acids. The CDR3 sequence: CASRGELDRDTQYF. CDR3 DNA: TGTGCCAGCAGGGGGGAGCTAGACCGAGATACGCAGTATTTT.

Written as DNA, the CDR3 is TGTGCCAGCAGTGAAACACAGGGAGGGAGGGCTTACTATGGCTACACCTTC. Translated: CASSETQGGRAYYGYTF. The chain carries TRBV6-1 and TRBJ1-2; tentative D call: TRBD1 (6 bases). V lost 2 bases, J lost 3 bases, and 19 bases lay in between. The V gene's germline CDR1 is MNHNS and CDR2 SASEGT. There are 17 residues in the CDR3.

The chain has TRBV28 and TRBJ1-1; no firm D call. This CDR3 comprises 13 residues. Trimming pared 2 bases from V and 4 bases from J, leaving 8 bases between. Germline V gene lookup returns CDR1 MDHEN and CDR2 SYDVKM. The CDR3 loop reads CASSLGQSTEAFF. CDR3 in DNA: TGTGCCAGCAGTTTAGGCCAGAGCACTGAAGCTTTCTTT.

The chain couples TRBV19 to TRBJ2-7, with TRBD1 matching 9 bases. The CDR3 sequence is 13 residues long. Trimming removed 5 bases from V and 5 bases from J; junction bases left unmatched: 4. The germline CDR1 and CDR2 sequences are LNHDA and SQIVND (reference sequence). The CDR3 protein is CASSWDRDDEQYF. CDR3 nucleotide sequence: TGTGCCAGTAGTTGGGACAGGGACGACGAGCAGTACTTC. Using reference TRBV19 and TRBJ2-7 for the parts outside the CDR3, the full variable domain is DGGITQSPKYLFRKEGQNVTLSCEQNLNHDAMYWYRQDPGQGLRLIYYSQIVNDFQKGDIAEGYSVSREKKESFPLTVTSAQKNPTAFYLCASSWDRDDEQYFGPGTRLTVT.

The rearrangement joins TRBV7-6 to TRBJ2-3; 7 positions agree with TRBD2. Germline V lookup: CDR1 SGHVS, CDR2 FNYEAQ. Trimming took 5 bases from V and 0 from J; bases not matched to a gene: 5. The CDR3 extends over 15 amino acids. The CDR3: CASSPSSGSTDTQYF. The CDR3 nucleotides read TGTGCCAGCAGCCCCTCTAGCGGAAGCACAGATACGCAGTATTTT. Full variable domain (outside the CDR3, taken from reference TRBV7-6 and TRBJ2-3): GAGVSQSPRYKVTKRGQDVALRCDPISGHVSLYWYRQALGQGPEFLTYFNYEAQQDKSGLPNDRFSAERPEGSISTLTIQRTEQRDSAMYRCASSPSSGSTDTQYFGPGTRLTVL.

The chain carries TRBV10-3 and TRBJ2-6; TRBD2 matches at 9 bases. The junction had 7 bases not matched to a gene; V was cut back by 4 bases and J by 0 bases. Germline CDR1 and CDR2: ENHRY and SYGVKD. CDR3 length: 18 residues. The CDR3 nucleotides are TGTGCCATCAGTGGTAGCGGGGGAACCCACTCTGGGGCCAACGTCCTGACTTTC. Residues: CAISGSGGTHSGANVLTF.

This chain uses TRBV18 with TRBJ1-6; D is ambiguous. Trimming shortened V by 3 bases and J by 4 bases, and 1 base separated the two germline ends. The CDR3 extends over 12 amino acids. Germline CDR1 reads KGHSH; CDR2 reads LQKENI. The CDR3 DNA reads TGTGCCAGCTCACCTTATAATTCACCCCTCCACTTT. Protein: CASSPYNSPLHF. The whole variable domain, filled in from reference TRBV18 and TRBJ1-6, reads NAGVMQNPRHLVRRRGQEARLRCSPMKGHSHVYWYRQLPEEGLKFMVYLQKENIIDESGMPKERFSAEFPKEGPSILRIQQVVRGDSAAYFCASSPYNSPLHFGNGTRLTVT.

The V and J genes are TRBV5-1 and TRBJ2-2; 9 bases map to TRBD2. The trim removed 0 bases at V and 5 bases at J, leaving 2 bases unmatched. This CDR3 contains 15 residues. The germline V gene encodes CDR1 SGHRS and CDR2 YFSETQ. CDR3 amino acids: CASSLELAGTGELFF. The CDR3 coding sequence is TGCGCCAGCAGCTTGGAGCTAGCGGGAACCGGGGAGCTGTTTTTT.

This clone has just one count. This rearrangement joins TRBV20-1 to TRBJ2-7; D unresolved. Germline V lookup: CDR1 DFQATT, CDR2 SNEGSKA (reference sequence). The V gene lost 6 bases and the J gene lost 2 bases, with 8 bases spanning the gap. The CDR3 sequence is 11 residues long. CDR3 loop: CSAPGAYEQYF. The DNA for the CDR3 is TGCAGTGCCCCGGGCGCCTACGAGCAGTACTTC.

The chain recombines TRBV7-9 with TRBJ1-3, with D unresolved. This CDR3 comprises 16 residues. Deletions cut 5 bases from V and 0 bases from J, with 14 bases between. CDR1 is SEHNR and CDR2 is FQNEAQ in the germline V gene (reference sequence). As DNA, the CDR3 is TGTGCCAGCAGCCAAAGGACGGTAATCTCTGGAAACACCATATATTTT. This gives the protein CASSQRTVISGNTIYF.

J is TRBJ2-3 and V is TRBV19; 15 positions agree with TRBD2. V lost 4 bases and J lost 3; bases outside the gene matches: 8. Per germline, CDR1 LNHDA and CDR2 SQIVND (reference sequence). This CDR3 spans 18 amino acids. This CDR3 is CASSTGTSGGPGTDTQYF. CDR3 nucleotide sequence: TGTGCCAGTAGTACCGGGACTAGCGGGGGGCCTGGGACAGATACGCAGTATTTT.

The V call is TRBV5-6, the J call TRBJ1-2; 7 nucleotides align to TRBD1. Trimming took 4 bases from V and 0 from J; bases not matched to a gene: 12. CDR1 is SGHDT, CDR2 YYEEEE, per germline. This CDR3 has 17 amino acids. CDR3 nucleotide sequence: TGTGCCAGCAGCCCCCTTTGGCAAGGGACAGCTAACTATGGCTACACCTTC. Encoded protein: CASSPLWQGTANYGYTF.

The genes are TRBV2 and TRBJ2-2; the D gene is possibly TRBD2 (5 bases). CDR3 length: 14 residues. V was shortened by 8 bases and J by 7 bases, with 17 bases between the two germline ends. The V gene's germline CDR1 is SNHLY and CDR2 FYNNEI. CDR3 region: CASAYRDVYGELFF. Written as DNA, the CDR3 is TGTGCCAGCGCCTATCGGGATGTTTACGGGGAGCTGTTTTTT.

Here the CDR3 DNA reads TGTGCCAGCAGCTCAAAGGGGTCCTATAATTCACCCCTCCACTTT. Protein sequence: CASSSKGSYNSPLHF. V usage is TRBV11-2 and J usage is TRBJ1-6, with D perhaps matching TRBD1 (5 bases). This CDR3 region has 15 residues. Germline loops: CDR1 SGHAT, CDR2 FQNNGV. The germline V and J ends were trimmed by 4 bases and 1 base, with 8 bases remaining between them.